This note documents a single T cell receptor beta chain sequence. This CDR3 has 16 amino acids. CDR1 is SGHVS, CDR2 FNYEAQ, per germline. V lost 6 bases to trimming and J lost 1 base, with 16 bases between them. This record belongs to a study of blood T cell repertoires in COVID-19. Looking at the study overall: From the United States, Italy and Spain came samples of acute and convalescent COVID-19. From T cells, B-cell-depleted T cells, or PBMCs came the material, which was cDNA or gDNA.

The authors' processing: Researchers report that nucleated cell counts were estimated from reference gene primer amplification. Only in-frame clones appear in the TCRdb table, and some are missing; sequencing was by immunoSEQ multiplex PCR. V, J and clone size are taken as reported in that table, and D and trimming were inferred from the DNA itself. The sample yields around 200,000 clones, roughly 80% seen once. The chain combines TRBV7-6 with TRBJ1-5; D is perhaps TRBD1 (5 bases). The sequenced sample was peripheral blood. This clonotype was obtained from a man aged 45-65 years with active or convalescent COVID-19. In DNA form, the CDR3 reads TGTGCCAGCAGTTCTAGTGGGGGGATGAGCAATCAGCCCCAGCATTTT. Translation gives CASSSSGGMSNQPQHF.